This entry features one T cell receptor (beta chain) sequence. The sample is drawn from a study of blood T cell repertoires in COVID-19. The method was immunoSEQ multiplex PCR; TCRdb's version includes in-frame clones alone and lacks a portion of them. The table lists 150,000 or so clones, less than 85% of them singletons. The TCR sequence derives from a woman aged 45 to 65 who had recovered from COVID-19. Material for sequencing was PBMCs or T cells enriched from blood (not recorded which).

The CDR3 sequence: CASRGTGLLYTGELFF. The CDR3 bases are TGTGCCAGCAGGGGAACAGGTCTACTATACACCGGGGAGCTGTTTTTT. The gene calls are TRBV28 and TRBJ2-2; a weak D match, TRBD1 (5 bases). V was cut by 6 bases and J by 3 bases, with 17 bases left in between. This CDR3 comprises 16 residues. The germline gives CDR1 MDHEN, CDR2 SYDVKM. The full variable domain, its missing parts supplied by reference TRBV28 and TRBJ2-2, is DVKVTQSSRYLVKRTGEKVFLECVQDMDHENMFWYRQDPGLGLRLIYFSYDVKMKEKGDIPEGYSVSREKKERFSLILESASTNQTSMYLCASRGTGLLYTGELFFGEGSRLTVL.